A selection of T cell receptor beta chains follows, all from one sample in a study of blood T cell repertoires in COVID-19. Only in-frame clones appear in the TCRdb table, and some are missing; sequencing was by immunoSEQ multiplex PCR. This sample has 190,000 or so clones, with about 83% found just once. Sequencing input: peripheral blood. Receptor source: a man between 60 and 70 years old who had recovered from COVID-19. Both conserved end residues are part of each CDR3. The D gene is left open where the match is weak. Clone size is not always given. Where it is, it says once, few, many or a class for expanded clones.

D: TRBD2
size: NA
V: TRBV6-5
J: TRBJ2-7
DNA: TGTGCCAGCAAGAGTCCTAGCGGGGGTACCTACGAGCAGTACTTC
CDR3: CASKSPSGGTYEQYF

D: NA
size: NA
V: TRBV2
J: TRBJ2-7
DNA: TGTGCCAACACGGACAGCTCCTACGAGCAGTACTTC
CDR3: CANTDSSYEQYF

D: NA
size: NA
V: TRBV19
J: TRBJ1-4
DNA: TGTGCCAGTAGTCGACTCCGGGACTTTGAGGGGAAACTGTTTTTT
CDR3: CASSRLRDFEGKLFF

D: TRBD2
size: once
V: TRBV25-1
J: TRBJ2-3
DNA: TGTGCCAGCAGTGTAAGCGGGGGCACAGATACGCAGTATTTT
CDR3: CASSVSGGTDTQYF

D: NA
size: NA
V: TRBV19
J: TRBJ2-5
DNA: TGTGCCAGTAGTCTGTTATCCCAAGAGACCCAGTACTTC
CDR3: CASSLLSQETQYF

D: NA
size: NA
V: TRBV5-1
J: TRBJ1-1
DNA: TGCGCCAGCAGATCAGAGGGTAGGAACACTGAAGCTTTCTTT
CDR3: CASRSEGRNTEAFF

D: NA
size: NA
V: TRBV2
J: TRBJ2-7
DNA: TGTGCCAGCGCGTTATACGAGCAGTACTTC
CDR3: CASALYEQYF

D: TRBD1
size: NA
V: TRBV11-3
J: TRBJ1-1
DNA: TGTGCCAGCAGCTTAGATCCCGAGTGGACAGGTCGGAACACTGAAGCTTTCTTT
CDR3: CASSLDPEWTGRNTEAFF

D: NA
size: NA
V: TRBV28
J: TRBJ2-2
DNA: TGTGCCACCTTGGACAGATCGAACACCGGGGAGCTGTTTTTT
CDR3: CATLDRSNTGELFF

D: TRBD2
size: once
V: TRBV9
J: TRBJ2-5
DNA: TGTGCCAGCAGCGGCCAGCGGGGGGGTTCTCAAGAGACCCAGTACTTC
CDR3: CASSGQRGGSQETQYF

D: NA
size: few
V: TRBV28
J: TRBJ2-7
DNA: TGTGCCAGCGGGTTGGGAGAGGGCGAGCAGTACTTC
CDR3: CASGLGEGEQYF

D: TRBD1
size: once
V: TRBV15
J: TRBJ2-7
DNA: TGTGCCACCAGCAGAGATGCGGCAGGGGGCGGGGAGCAGTACTTC
CDR3: CATSRDAAGGGEQYF

D: NA
size: NA
V: TRBV12-3/TRBV12-4
J: TRBJ1-3
DNA: TGTGCCAGCACCGCTACAGGTGGAAACACCATATATTTT
CDR3: CASTATGGNTIYF

D: NA
size: NA
V: TRBV9
J: TRBJ1-6
DNA: TGTGCCAGCAGCCCAAGGACAGAGAATTCACCCCTCCACTTT
CDR3: CASSPRTENSPLHF

D: NA
size: NA
V: TRBV12-5
J: TRBJ1-5
DNA: TGTGCTAGTGGTTTGGACTATCAGCCCCAGCATTTT
CDR3: CASGLDYQPQHF

D: NA
size: NA
V: TRBV7-9
J: TRBJ2-5
DNA: TGTGCCAGCAGCTTAGTGGAGGGTCGTCGGGAGACCCAGTACTTC
CDR3: CASSLVEGRRETQYF

D: TRBD1
size: NA
V: TRBV2
J: TRBJ2-3
DNA: TGTGCCAGCAGTGACGGACAGGGGTTGGATACGCAGTATTTT
CDR3: CASSDGQGLDTQYF

D: NA
size: NA
V: TRBV3-1/TRBV3-2
J: TRBJ1-3
DNA: TGTGCCAGCAGCGCGGGTTTCTCTGGAAACACCATATATTTT
CDR3: CASSAGFSGNTIYF

D: TRBD1
size: NA
V: TRBV6-6
J: TRBJ1-5
DNA: TGTGCCAGCAGTTCAGGGGGTCAGCCCCAGCATTTT
CDR3: CASSSGGQPQHF

D: NA
size: NA
V: TRBV27
J: TRBJ1-3
DNA: TGTGCCAGCAGTTTATTCGGGGGATCTGGAAACACCATATATTTT
CDR3: CASSLFGGSGNTIYF

D: NA
size: NA
V: TRBV3-1/TRBV3-2
J: TRBJ1-1
DNA: TGTGCCAGCAGCCAAGATCCCGTGAACACTGAAGCTTTCTTT
CDR3: CASSQDPVNTEAFF

D: TRBD2
size: NA
V: TRBV5-1
J: TRBJ2-1
DNA: TGCGCCAGCAGCTTGACACTAGCGGGAGGGGGGAATGAGCAGTTCTTC
CDR3: CASSLTLAGGGNEQFF

D: TRBD1
size: NA
V: TRBV10-3
J: TRBJ1-4
DNA: TGTGCCATCAGTGGGGGGAGGCCGGGACAGGGGGCCGCTAATGAAAAACTGTTTTTT
CDR3: CAISGGRPGQGAANEKLFF

D: TRBD2
size: NA
V: TRBV30
J: TRBJ2-1
DNA: TGTGCCCGAAGGACTAGCGGGGGGGCGGGGGAGCAGTTCTTC
CDR3: CARRTSGGAGEQFF

D: NA
size: once
V: TRBV14
J: TRBJ1-2
DNA: TGTGCCAGCAGCCAAGGAAGAGACTATGGCTACACCTTC
CDR3: CASSQGRDYGYTF

D: NA
size: NA
V: TRBV6-2/TRBV6-3
J: TRBJ2-7
DNA: TGTGCCAGCAGTTACCCCTCGGTGGGAGAGGTCTCCTACGAGCAGTACTTC
CDR3: CASSYPSVGEVSYEQYF

D: NA
size: NA
V: TRBV30
J: TRBJ1-1
DNA: TGTGCCTGGAGTCTAACCACTGAAGCTTTCTTT
CDR3: CAWSLTTEAFF

D: NA
size: NA
V: TRBV6-5
J: TRBJ1-2
DNA: TGTGCCAGCCTGGGACTCCTACTATGGAGCTACACCTTC
CDR3: CASLGLLLWSYTF

D: TRBD1
size: NA
V: TRBV19
J: TRBJ1-5
DNA: TGTGCCAGTAGCCCAACCCGGGACAGAGCTAATCAGCCCCAGCATTTT
CDR3: CASSPTRDRANQPQHF

D: TRBD1
size: NA
V: TRBV5-1
J: TRBJ1-1
DNA: TGCGCCAGCAGCCAAGGACAGGGGGCGAGGGCTTTCTTT
CDR3: CASSQGQGARAFF

D: TRBD1
size: NA
V: TRBV12-5
J: TRBJ1-1
DNA: TGTGCTAGTGGTTTGGGACAGGGTGGAACTGAAGCTTTCTTT
CDR3: CASGLGQGGTEAFF

D: NA
size: NA
V: TRBV24-1
J: TRBJ2-5
DNA: TGTGCCACCAGTGATAGACAGTCCCAAGAGACCCAGTACTTC
CDR3: CATSDRQSQETQYF

D: NA
size: NA
V: TRBV11-2
J: TRBJ1-6
DNA: TGTGCCAGCAGCTTGTTGCAGGGGTTAGGGAATTCACCCCTCCACTTT
CDR3: CASSLLQGLGNSPLHF

D: TRBD1
size: NA
V: TRBV6-5
J: TRBJ1-6
DNA: TGTGCCAGCAGCCCAATAGACAGGGGACGCTCACCCCTCCACTTT
CDR3: CASSPIDRGRSPLHF

D: NA
size: NA
V: TRBV18
J: TRBJ2-4
DNA: TGTGCCAGCTCACCAGAGATAGCTGCCAAAAACATTCAGTACTTC
CDR3: CASSPEIAAKNIQYF

D: NA
size: NA
V: TRBV5-6
J: TRBJ1-2
DNA: TGTGCCAGCAGCCAAGCGGGTCCTGTCTATGGCTACACCTTC
CDR3: CASSQAGPVYGYTF

D: NA
size: NA
V: TRBV5-1
J: TRBJ2-7
DNA: TGCGCCAGCAGCTTGGTGGGCAGGGTAGGCGACGAGCAGTACTTC
CDR3: CASSLVGRVGDEQYF

D: NA
size: NA
V: TRBV15
J: TRBJ2-2
DNA: TGTGCCACCTCCTTCTCGAGGGGGGAGCTGTTTTTT
CDR3: CATSFSRGELFF

D: TRBD1
size: NA
V: TRBV7-9
J: TRBJ1-1
DNA: TGTGCCAGCAGCCGACAGGGGGCTAACACTGAAGCTTTCTTT
CDR3: CASSRQGANTEAFF

D: NA
size: NA
V: TRBV6-5
J: TRBJ2-3
DNA: TGTGCCAGCAGTTCGGCAGGCGGCACAGATACGCAGTATTTT
CDR3: CASSSAGGTDTQYF

D: TRBD2
size: NA
V: TRBV30
J: TRBJ2-7
DNA: TGTGCCTGGAGCAGACTGGGACTAGCATCTTCCGAGCAGTACTTC
CDR3: CAWSRLGLASSEQYF

D: TRBD2
size: NA
V: TRBV10-1
J: TRBJ2-1
DNA: TGCGCCAGCAGTGGACCGGGACTAGCGGGAATTGGCAATGAGCAGTTCTTC
CDR3: CASSGPGLAGIGNEQFF

D: NA
size: NA
V: TRBV7-9
J: TRBJ1-5
DNA: TGTGCCAGCAGCTTAGGCAGGGGCAATCAGCCCCAGCATTTT
CDR3: CASSLGRGNQPQHF

D: NA
size: NA
V: TRBV7-8
J: TRBJ1-1
DNA: TGTGCCAGCAGCTTAGAAGGAGGGAACACTGAAGCTTTCTTT
CDR3: CASSLEGGNTEAFF

D: TRBD1
size: NA
V: TRBV7-9
J: TRBJ1-1
DNA: TGTGCCAGCAGCCCGCGGACAGGGGAAGCTTTCTTT
CDR3: CASSPRTGEAFF

D: TRBD2
size: NA
V: TRBV3-1/TRBV3-2
J: TRBJ2-1
DNA: TGTGCCAGCAGCCGAAATAGCGGGGGGGCGTATGAGCAGTTCTTC
CDR3: CASSRNSGGAYEQFF

D: NA
size: NA
V: TRBV6-4
J: TRBJ1-1
DNA: TGTGCCAGCAAAAGCACAGTAAACACTGAAGCTTTCTTT
CDR3: CASKSTVNTEAFF

D: TRBD1
size: NA
V: TRBV6-2/TRBV6-3
J: TRBJ1-5
DNA: TGTGCCAGCAGTTACACCCTAACAGGGGCCGGTCAGCCCCAGCATTTT
CDR3: CASSYTLTGAGQPQHF

D: TRBD1
size: once
V: TRBV9
J: TRBJ2-1
DNA: TGTGCCAGCAGCACCGGGACAGGGAGGAGCTCCTACAATGAGCAGTTCTTC
CDR3: CASSTGTGRSSYNEQFF

D: TRBD2
size: NA
V: TRBV3-1/TRBV3-2
J: TRBJ2-3
DNA: TGTGCCAGCAGCCAAACTCTAGCGGGAGCAGATACGCAGTATTTT
CDR3: CASSQTLAGADTQYF

D: NA
size: once
V: TRBV29-1
J: TRBJ2-7
DNA: TGCAGCGGAGGAGGGGAGGAGCAGTACTTC
CDR3: CSGGGEEQYF

D: NA
size: NA
V: TRBV9
J: TRBJ1-3
DNA: TGTGCCAGCAGCGTAGTATCAAGCTACTCTGGAAACACCATATATTTT
CDR3: CASSVVSSYSGNTIYF

D: TRBD2
size: NA
V: TRBV5-4
J: TRBJ2-5
DNA: TGTGCCAGCAGCCTTGGGACTAGCGGGGGGGCAGGAGAGACCCAGTACTTC
CDR3: CASSLGTSGGAGETQYF

D: TRBD1
size: NA
V: TRBV7-2
J: TRBJ1-2
DNA: TGTGCCAGCAGCTTCCAGACAGGGGAGGGTGGCTACACCTTC
CDR3: CASSFQTGEGGYTF

D: NA
size: NA
V: TRBV21-1
J: TRBJ1-5
DNA: TGTGCCAGCACCCGGGACAGGGCGGGCAATCAGCCCCAGCATTTT
CDR3: CASTRDRAGNQPQHF

D: NA
size: NA
V: TRBV11-2
J: TRBJ1-4
DNA: TGTGCCAGCAGCCTGGGGGGGACATCTGGTGAAAAACTGTTTTTT
CDR3: CASSLGGTSGEKLFF

D: NA
size: once
V: TRBV18
J: TRBJ1-2
DNA: TGTGCCAGCACGATGGACAGTTACCGTAACTATGGCTACACCTTC
CDR3: CASTMDSYRNYGYTF

D: NA
size: NA
V: TRBV9
J: TRBJ1-3
DNA: TGTGCCAGCAGCTTATCAGGGGCGGTGGGAAACACCATATATTTT
CDR3: CASSLSGAVGNTIYF

D: NA
size: NA
V: TRBV6-4
J: TRBJ2-1
DNA: TGTGCCAGCAGTGACGAGGCTATCCGAGGGGGTGAGCAGTTCTTC
CDR3: CASSDEAIRGGEQFF